A single sample is the source of the 12 T cell receptor beta chains below, sequenced in a study of blood T cell repertoires in COVID-19. Using immunoSEQ multiplex PCR, the repertoire was profiled, and TCRdb retains in-frame clones only, with some absent. The table includes 120,000 to 150,000 clones, approximately 84% detected once. Sequencing was performed on peripheral blood. These receptors all come from a human donor in a cohort sampled during active COVID-19.

This rearrangement joins TRBV7-9 to TRBJ2-3; 14 nucleotides match TRBD2. Germline trimming cut 6 bases from V and 5 bases from J; bases unmatched to any gene: 4. CDR1 and CDR2 from the germline V gene are SEHNR and FQNEAQ (reference sequence). This CDR3 comprises 15 residues. The CDR3 loop reads CASRIGLAGGDTQYF. The CDR3 region has the DNA TGTGCCAGCAGGATCGGACTAGCGGGGGGAGATACGCAGTATTTT. Filled out from reference TRBV7-9 and TRBJ2-3, the complete variable domain reads DTGVSQNPRHKITKRGQNVTFRCDPISEHNRLYWYRQTLGQGPEFLTYFQNEAQLEKSRLLSDRFSAERPKGSFSTLEIQRTEQGDSAMYLCASRIGLAGGDTQYFGPGTRLTVL.

This clone turned up a few times. This chain uses TRBV2 with TRBJ1-1; D possibly corresponds to TRBD1 (5 bases). This CDR3 contains 14 residues. The V end lost 5 bases, the J end lost 1 base, and 11 bases lay between the germline ends. Germline CDR1 SNHLY, CDR2 FYNNEI. CDR3 sequence: CASSKAGQNTEAFF. CDR3 DNA sequence: TGTGCCAGCAGTAAGGCAGGGCAGAACACTGAAGCTTTCTTT.

The genes are TRBV5-4 and TRBJ1-2, with 8 nucleotides matching TRBD1. J was trimmed by 4 bases and V by 4 bases; bases with no gene match: 3. The CDR3 runs 13 residues. The V gene's germline CDR1 is SGHNT and CDR2 YYREEE (reference sequence). The CDR3: CASSQQGGYGYTF. The CDR3 DNA reads as TGTGCCAGCAGCCAACAGGGGGGCTATGGCTACACCTTC.

DNA of the CDR3: TGTGCCAGCAGCTTGGAACCAAATAGCTCCTACAATGAGCAGTTCTTC. It translates to CASSLEPNSSYNEQFF. This chain links TRBV5-6 with TRBJ2-1, with D unclear. V was clipped by 0 bases and J by 0 bases, with 10 bases between them. Germline V gives CDR1 SGHDT, CDR2 YYEEEE. There are 16 residues in the CDR3.

This chain connects TRBV4-1 to TRBJ1-6; D call uncertain. CDR1 is MGHRA, CDR2 YSYEKL, per germline. Deletions cut 3 bases from V and 9 bases from J, with 15 bases between. The CDR3 spans 15 residues. The CDR3 protein is CASSQVGERFSPLHF. CDR3 DNA: TGCGCCAGCAGCCAGGTTGGAGAAAGGTTTTCACCCCTCCACTTT.

The V gene is TRBV3-1 (or the pseudogene TRBV3-2), the J gene TRBJ2-7; TRBD2 agrees at 8 bases. V shed 8 bases and J 0 bases; nucleotides not matched to a gene: 6. Germline-derived CDR1 and CDR2 are LGHDT and YNNKEL (reference sequence). This CDR3 has 14 amino acids. CDR3 DNA: TGTGCCAGCTCGGGGCGGGGGGACTCCTACGAGCAGTACTTC. Amino acid sequence: CASSGRGDSYEQYF.

The J gene is TRBJ2-1, the V gene TRBV29-1, with TRBD2 matching 7 bases. The CDR3 spans 19 residues. The trim removed 3 bases at V and 0 bases at J, leaving 17 bases unmatched. From germline, CDR1 is SQVTM and CDR2 ANQGSEA. This CDR3 reads CSVDFGSSWRGSSYNEQFF. The CDR3, as DNA: TGCAGCGTTGATTTCGGGTCTTCCTGGCGGGGGAGCTCCTACAATGAGCAGTTCTTC.

A few counts support this clone. The chain joins TRBV7-9 to TRBJ1-5, with TRBD1 matching over 9 bases. With 5 bases clipped from V and 3 bases from J, the junction kept 5 bases outside the gene matches. Germline CDR1 reads SEHNR; CDR2 reads FQNEAQ (reference sequence). The CDR3 is 15 amino acids. CDR3 coding DNA: TGTGCCAGCAGCGTGGGACAGGGCCTCAATCAGCCCCAGCATTTT. Translating it yields CASSVGQGLNQPQHF.

V gene TRBV10-2 combines with J gene TRBJ1-5, with D unresolved. V was pared by 0 bases and J by 3 bases, with 6 bases between. CDR3 length: 14 amino acids. Germline V gene sequence: CDR1 WSHSY, CDR2 SAAADI. The CDR3, as DNA: TGCGCCAGCAGTGAGTCGAGGGCCAATCAGCCCCAGCATTTT. Translation: CASSESRANQPQHF.

The chain is built from TRBV5-1 and TRBJ2-3; 14 bases match TRBD2. Losses at the gene ends were 4 bases for V and 1 base for J; bases not matched to a gene: 14. CDR1 and CDR2 (germline): SGHRS, YFSETQ. The CDR3 totals 20 residues. In nucleotides, the CDR3 is TGCGCCAGCAGCCTAAGGTCCCCTGGGACTAGCGGGGGTCGCACAGATACGCAGTATTTT. Protein sequence: CASSLRSPGTSGGRTDTQYF.

The genes are TRBV29-1 and TRBJ1-4, with 12 bases identical to TRBD1. The V segment lost 6 bases and the J segment 11 bases; nucleotides outside the gene matches: 7. The CDR3 spans 13 residues. Germline-derived CDR1 and CDR2 are SQVTM and ANQGSEA. The CDR3 DNA is TGCAGCGTATCCGGGACAGGGGGCCAGAAACTGTTTTTT. This codes for CSVSGTGGQKLFF.

The J gene is TRBJ2-2, the V gene TRBV11-3, with 12 bases identical to TRBD1. There are 17 residues in the CDR3. The germline V gene has CDR1 SGHNT and CDR2 YENEEA. V dropped 6 bases and J dropped 5; count of bases not matched to a gene: 10. This CDR3 is CASSPPRGQGATGELFF. The CDR3 DNA follows: TGTGCCAGCAGTCCGCCGAGGGGACAGGGGGCAACCGGGGAGCTGTTTTTT.